This TCR beta chain was sequenced during a study of tumor and adjacent non-tumor tissue in lung cancer. The wider study: Each sample yielded 3.9 million or so productive TCRbeta reads on average. Study conclusions and caveats: Normal lung showed higher cumulative top 100 clone frequency than tumor. Tumor tissue had significantly higher TCR diversity than normal lung.

With respect to this clonotype: Its antigen is undetermined.

A modified ARM-PCR protocol with three rounds of nested PCR amplified TCRbeta. TCRdb reanalysed the multiplex PCR reads using MiXCR and keeps one entry per CDR3 protein. The repertoire holds over 35,000 distinct CDR3 sequences, with approximately 61% as singletons. The template was RNA from unsorted bulk tissue. More than 3 cm separated this lung sample from the edge of the tumor. Donors were chemotherapy-naive, newly diagnosed lung cancer surgical patients in China, August–late 2014. Sequencing was done on a sample of distant non-tumor lung tissue. The receptor was derived from a man aged 50-59 years with non-small cell lung cancer.

The CDR3 protein is CASSQVVGPGGAKDIQYF. The CDR3 DNA reads as TGCGCCAGCAGCCAAGTAGTGGGTCCAGGGGGGGCCAAGGACATTCAGTACTTC. V and J are TRBV4-1 and TRBJ2-4; D is possibly TRBD1 or TRBD2 (7 bases each). There are 18 residues in the CDR3. Trimming cost V 1 base and J 8 bases, with 24 bases left between them. CDR1 and CDR2 (germline): MGHRA, YSYEKL.